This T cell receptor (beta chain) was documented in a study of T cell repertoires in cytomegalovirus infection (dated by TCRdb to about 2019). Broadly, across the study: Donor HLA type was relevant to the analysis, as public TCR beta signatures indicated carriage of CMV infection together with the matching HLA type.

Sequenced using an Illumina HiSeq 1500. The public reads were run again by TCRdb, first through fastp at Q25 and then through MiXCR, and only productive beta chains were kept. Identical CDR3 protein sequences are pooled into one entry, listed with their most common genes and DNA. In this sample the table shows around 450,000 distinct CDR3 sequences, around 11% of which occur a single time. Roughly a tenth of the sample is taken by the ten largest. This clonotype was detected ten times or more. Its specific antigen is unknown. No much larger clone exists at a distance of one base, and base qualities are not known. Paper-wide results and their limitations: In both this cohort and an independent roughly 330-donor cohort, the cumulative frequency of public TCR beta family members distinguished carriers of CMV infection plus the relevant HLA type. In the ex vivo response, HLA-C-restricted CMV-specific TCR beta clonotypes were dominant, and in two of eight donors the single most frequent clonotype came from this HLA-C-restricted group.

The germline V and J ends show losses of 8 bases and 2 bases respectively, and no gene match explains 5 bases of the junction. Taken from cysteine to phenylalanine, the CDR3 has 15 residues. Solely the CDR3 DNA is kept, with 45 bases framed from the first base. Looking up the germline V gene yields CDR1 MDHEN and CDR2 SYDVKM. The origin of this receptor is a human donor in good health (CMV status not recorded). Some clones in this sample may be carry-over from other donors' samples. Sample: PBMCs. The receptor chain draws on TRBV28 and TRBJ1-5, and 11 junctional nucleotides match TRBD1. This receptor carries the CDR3 CASLLGQGGNQPQHF. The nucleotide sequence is TGTGCCAGCCTCCTGGGACAGGGGGGCAATCAGCCCCAGCATTTT.